Shown below are 13 T cell receptor beta chains from a single sample sequenced in a study of T cell changes during pregnancy in multiple sclerosis. Method: immunoSEQ multiplex PCR; TCRdb's copy keeps in-frame clones and lacks some. The sample gives about 100,000 clones, around 90% of which show up once; under 1.5% is in the top ten. This specimen was peripheral blood, taken in the second trimester of pregnancy. These receptors were collected from a female donor with multiple sclerosis, enrolled in a pregnancy study.

The chain combines TRBV23-1 with TRBJ1-6, with D hard to call. Being an ORF, TRBV23-1 has a function that is uncertain. CDR3 size: 14 residues. The V end was cut by 4 bases, the J end by 5 bases, with 9 bases between. The DNA of the CDR3 is TGCGCCAGCAGTCCCCGGGAACATAATTCACCCCTCCACTTT. Protein sequence: CASSPREHNSPLHF.

DNA of the CDR3: TGTGCCAGCAGCTCCCTAGGAGGGAGCAATCAGCCCCAGCATTTT. Translating gives CASSSLGGSNQPQHF. The chain links TRBV5-5 to TRBJ1-5; D unclear. With 3 bases removed from V and 1 base from J, the gap between germline ends came to 11 bases. Germline CDR1 is SGHKS and CDR2 is YYEKEE (reference sequence). The CDR3 loop spans 15 amino acids. The full variable domain, its missing parts supplied by reference TRBV5-5 and TRBJ1-5, is DAGVTQSPTHLIKTRGQQVTLRCSPISGHKSVSWYQQVLGQGPQFIFQYYEKEERGRGNFPDRFSARQFPNYSSELNVNALLLGDSALYLCASSSLGGSNQPQHFGDGTRLSIL.

J is TRBJ1-5 and V is TRBV27; TRBD1 matches at 12 bases. The germline CDR1 and CDR2 sequences are MNHEY and SMNVEV (reference sequence). Unmatched junction bases numbered 12, after V lost 5 bases and J lost 1 base. This CDR3 spans 19 amino acids. The CDR3: CASSHRGTGGDRSNQPQHF. In DNA, the CDR3 is TGTGCCAGCAGTCACCGGGGGACAGGGGGCGATCGAAGCAATCAGCCCCAGCATTTT.

In this sample, this clone turned up once. The chain employs TRBV5-6 and TRBJ1-1; D uncertain. V lost 1 base to trimming and J lost 5 bases, with 15 bases between them. The CDR3 has 15 residues. CDR1 and CDR2 (germline): SGHDT, YYEEEE. CDR3 protein: CASSLYAGEVTEAFF. The CDR3 DNA is TGTGCCAGCAGCTTGTATGCCGGGGAGGTGACTGAAGCTTTCTTT.

The V and J genes are TRBV28 and TRBJ2-2, with TRBD2 identical over 11 bases. Germline V gives CDR1 MDHEN, CDR2 SYDVKM. The ends lost 5 bases at V and 0 bases at J; junction bases unmatched: 17. CDR3 length: 21 amino acids. The CDR3 loop is CASSPVSGTSGHKANTGELFF. DNA of the CDR3: TGTGCCAGCAGTCCCGTATCCGGGACTAGCGGACATAAAGCGAACACCGGGGAGCTGTTTTTT.

This clone has only a few counts. The chain couples TRBV7-9 to TRBJ1-1; TRBD1 aligns across 9 bases. V lost 5 bases and J lost 1; bases outside the gene matches: 2. This CDR3 has 14 amino acids. The germline V gene encodes CDR1 SEHNR and CDR2 FQNEAQ (reference sequence). CDR3 residues: CASSRGQGNTEAFF. As DNA, the CDR3 is TGTGCCAGCAGCAGGGGACAGGGGAACACTGAAGCTTTCTTT.

The chain is built from TRBV15 and TRBJ2-5; perhaps TRBD1 as D (5 bases). CDR1 is LNHNV and CDR2 is YYDKDF in the germline V gene (reference sequence). The CDR3 contains 16 residues. The germline V and J ends were trimmed by 0 bases and 5 bases, with 16 bases remaining between them. CDR3 sequence: CATSRDWAGPRETQYF. CDR3 in DNA: TGTGCCACCAGCAGAGATTGGGCAGGGCCTAGGGAGACCCAGTACTTC. Full variable domain (outside the CDR3, taken from reference TRBV15 and TRBJ2-5): DAMVIQNPRYQVTQFGKPVTLSCSQTLNHNVMYWYQQKSSQAPKLLFHYYDKDFNNEADTPDNFQSRRPNTSFCFLDIRSPGLGDTAMYLCATSRDWAGPRETQYFGPGTRLLVL.

This rearrangement joins TRBV6-5 to TRBJ2-2; 10 bases agree with TRBD2. Germline CDR1 is MNHEY and CDR2 is SVGAGI. The CDR3 is 16 residues long. The junction had 3 bases not matched to a gene; V was cut back by 0 bases and J by 5 bases. As DNA, the CDR3 is TGTGCCAGCAGTTACTCGCTAGCGGGAGTAACCGGGGAGCTGTTTTTT. Translating gives CASSYSLAGVTGELFF.

The chain uses TRBV20-1 and TRBJ2-4, with D uncertain. V dropped 8 bases and J dropped 3 bases, with 8 bases sitting between them. Germline V gene data show CDR1 as DFQATT and CDR2 as SNEGSKA (reference sequence). The CDR3 consists of 11 residues. Written as DNA, the CDR3 is TGCAGTTGTGGCAGCAAAAACATTCAGTACTTC. It codes for CSCGSKNIQYF.

The chain has TRBV6-5 and TRBJ1-1; D is perhaps TRBD1 (6 bases). CDR1 and CDR2 (germline): MNHEY, SVGAGI. Trimming cost V 5 bases and J 2 bases, with 9 bases left between them. This CDR3 comprises 13 residues. This CDR3 is CASSPTGNTEAFF. The CDR3 nucleotides are TGTGCCAGCAGTCCGACAGGAAACACTGAAGCTTTCTTT.

The gene calls are TRBV19 and TRBJ1-5; 8 nucleotides match TRBD1. Germline lookup yields CDR1 LNHDA and CDR2 SQIVND (reference sequence). The CDR3 loop spans 14 amino acids. The V gene end was trimmed by 5 bases and the J gene end by 11 bases; junction bases not matched to a gene: 11. Written as DNA, the CDR3 is TGTGCCAGTAGTCCTCAGACAGGGGCGTACGCCCAGCATTTT. Translated: CASSPQTGAYAQHF.

The gene calls are TRBV7-3 and TRBJ2-2; unclear D gene. Germline V lookup: CDR1 SGHTA, CDR2 FQGTGA. This CDR3 is built from 16 residues. V was shortened by 3 bases and J by 2 bases, with 13 bases between the two germline ends. The CDR3 sequence is CASSFFPAANTGELFF. The CDR3 DNA sequence: TGTGCCAGCAGCTTTTTTCCGGCGGCCAACACCGGGGAGCTGTTTTTT.

The chain couples TRBV19 to TRBJ1-5, with D possibly being TRBD1 (6 bases). The germline V and J ends were trimmed by 3 bases and 7 bases, with 13 bases remaining between them. Germline CDR1 is LNHDA and CDR2 is SQIVND (reference sequence). The CDR3 covers 14 residues. The CDR3 region is CASSIYGGHQPQHF. The DNA for the CDR3 is TGTGCCAGTAGTATCTACGGGGGGCACCAGCCCCAGCATTTT.